These 7 T cell receptor beta chains were all obtained from the same sample, sequenced in a study of blood T cell repertoires in COVID-19. Sequenced by immunoSEQ multiplex PCR; TCRdb stores in-frame clones only, minus some. Counted here are under 200,000 clones, 85% to 90% occurring once; the ten biggest clones make up under 2%. The sample comprised peripheral blood. All receptors derive from a young man with active or convalescent COVID-19.

CDR3 nucleotides: TGTGCCAGCAGCCGTGGACAGGGGGCAGAGGCTTTCTTT. This encodes CASSRGQGAEAFF. The chain recombines TRBV11-2 with TRBJ1-1, with 11 bases aligning to TRBD1. Germline assignment: CDR1 SGHAT and CDR2 FQNNGV. The CDR3 sequence is 13 residues long. V shed 5 bases, J shed 11 bases, and the junction held 7 bases outside the gene matches.

J is TRBJ2-7 and V is TRBV27; 7 bases agree with TRBD1. V lost 6 bases and J lost 0; bases outside the gene matches: 8. The CDR3 covers 15 residues. CDR1 and CDR2 from the germline V gene are MNHEY and SMNVEV (reference sequence). CDR3 nucleotides: TGTGCCAGCAGGAGAAGGGGGCCTTACTCCTACGAGCAGTACTTC. Its translation: CASRRRGPYSYEQYF.

CDR3 loop: CASSQEEQGPHNSPLHF. CDR3 nucleotides: TGTGCCAGCAGCCAAGAGGAACAGGGACCACATAATTCACCCCTCCACTTT. This chain connects TRBV4-2 to TRBJ1-6; TRBD1 is a possible D gene (6 bases). The CDR3 runs 17 residues. CDR1 is LGHNA and CDR2 is YNFKEQ in the germline V gene. Trimming left V 0 bases short and J 5 bases short, with 14 bases between.

This sequence joins TRBV30 and TRBJ2-1; D gene uncertain. Trimming pared 7 bases from V and 7 bases from J, leaving 11 bases between. The CDR3 consists of 11 residues. Germline CDR1 and CDR2: GTSNPN and SVGIG (reference sequence). For the CDR3, the DNA is TGTGCCTTTGAAATGAGGAATGAGCAGTTCTTC. This codes for CAFEMRNEQFF.

The chain links TRBV4-2 to TRBJ1-2; 8 bases align to TRBD1. Per germline, CDR1 LGHNA and CDR2 YNFKEQ. Losses at the gene ends were 5 bases for V and 5 bases for J; bases not matched to a gene: 10. There are 15 residues in the CDR3. The CDR3 is CASSSPDRAGYGYTF. The CDR3 bases are TGTGCCAGCAGCTCACCGGACAGGGCGGGGTATGGCTACACCTTC.

This sequence joins TRBV5-5 and TRBJ2-5; D may be TRBD1 (5 bases). Trimming stripped 2 bases from V and 3 bases from J, with 17 bases between. Germline CDR1 reads SGHKS; CDR2 reads YYEKEE (reference sequence). This CDR3 is 16 amino acids long. The DNA of the CDR3 is TGTGCCAGCAGCTTCCATCCCTCCAGGGTGGAAGAGACCCAGTACTTC. Protein product: CASSFHPSRVEETQYF. The whole variable domain, filled in from reference TRBV5-5 and TRBJ2-5, reads DAGVTQSPTHLIKTRGQQVTLRCSPISGHKSVSWYQQVLGQGPQFIFQYYEKEERGRGNFPDRFSARQFPNYSSELNVNALLLGDSALYLCASSFHPSRVEETQYFGPGTRLLVL.

The gene calls are TRBV3-1 (or the pseudogene TRBV3-2) and TRBJ2-7, with a tentative D call TRBD1 (5 bases). This CDR3 contains 13 residues. With 0 bases removed from V and 3 bases from J, the gap between germline ends came to 6 bases. Germline CDR1 is LGHDT and CDR2 is YNNKEL (reference sequence). Here the CDR3 DNA reads TGTGCCAGCAGCCAAGACAGGGTCTACGAGCAGTACTTC. This gives the protein CASSQDRVYEQYF.